The text below deals with one T cell receptor (beta chain). Its antigen is as yet unknown. The entry originates in a study of T cell repertoires in cytomegalovirus infection. Across the study: It can be stated that public TCR beta signatures indicated CMV infection as well as a matching HLA type.

TCRdb called the reads again in MiXCR, with one record for every CDR3 protein. The table records 86,000 or so distinct CDR3 sequences, more than 20% of them present only once. CDR1 is LGHNA, CDR2 YSLEER, per germline. This CDR3 is built from 15 residues. V shed 4 bases and J 3 bases; nucleotides not matched to a gene: 4. The chain joins TRBV4-3 to TRBJ2-1, with TRBD1 matching 9 bases. This material consisted of CD8+ T cells from cultured PBMCs, taken from culture after CMV antigen stimulation. The TCR sequence derives from a human donor in good health (CMV status not recorded). Some clones in this sample may be carry-over from other donors' samples. The CDR3 loop reads CASSLGTGNYNEQFF. In DNA form, the CDR3 reads TGCGCCAGCAGCCTGGGGACAGGGAACTACAATGAGCAGTTCTTC.